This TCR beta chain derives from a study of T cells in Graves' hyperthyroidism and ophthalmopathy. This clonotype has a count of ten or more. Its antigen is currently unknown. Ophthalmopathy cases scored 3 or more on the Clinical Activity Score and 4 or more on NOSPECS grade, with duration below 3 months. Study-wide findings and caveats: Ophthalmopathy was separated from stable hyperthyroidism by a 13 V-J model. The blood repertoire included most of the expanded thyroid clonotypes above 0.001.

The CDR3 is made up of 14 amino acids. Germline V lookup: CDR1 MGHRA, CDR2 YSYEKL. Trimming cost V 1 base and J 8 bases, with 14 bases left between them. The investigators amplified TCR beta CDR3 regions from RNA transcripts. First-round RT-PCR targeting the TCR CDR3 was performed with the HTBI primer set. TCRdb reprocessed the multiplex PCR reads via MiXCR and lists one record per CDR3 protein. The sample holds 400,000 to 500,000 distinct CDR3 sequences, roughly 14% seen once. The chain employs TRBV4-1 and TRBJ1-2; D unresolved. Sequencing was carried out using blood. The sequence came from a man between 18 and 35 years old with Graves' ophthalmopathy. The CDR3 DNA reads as TGCGCCAGCAGCCAAGGGGAACGTATATCAGGCTACACCTTC. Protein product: CASSQGERISGYTF.